Described below is a single T cell receptor beta chain sequence and its context. Amplification targeted TCR beta CDR3 regions from RNA transcripts. A first-round RT-PCR of the TCR CDR3 used the HTBI primer set. TCRdb processed the multiplex PCR reads anew with MiXCR; each CDR3 protein has one entry. The sample consists of roughly 170,000 distinct CDR3 sequences, approximately 15% of them appearing once. This sample was included in a study of T cells in Graves' hyperthyroidism and ophthalmopathy. The germline gives CDR1 LNHDA, CDR2 SQIVND (reference sequence). The CDR3 contains 14 residues. Trimming at V came to 3 bases and at J to 0 bases, leaving 2 bases not matched to a gene.

The chain joins TRBV19 to TRBJ2-7; 7 bases are shared with TRBD1. Source material: blood. This receptor was taken from a woman aged 50 to 60 with Graves' hyperthyroidism. Written as DNA, the CDR3 is TGTGCCAGTAGTATTGGGACAGTCTCCTACGAGCAGTACTTC. It encodes CASSIGTVSYEQYF. The variable domain in full, completed from reference TRBV19 and TRBJ2-7, reads DGGITQSPKYLFRKEGQNVTLSCEQNLNHDAMYWYRQDPGQGLRLIYYSQIVNDFQKGDIAEGYSVSREKKESFPLTVTSAQKNPTAFYLCASSIGTVSYEQYFGPGTRLTVT.